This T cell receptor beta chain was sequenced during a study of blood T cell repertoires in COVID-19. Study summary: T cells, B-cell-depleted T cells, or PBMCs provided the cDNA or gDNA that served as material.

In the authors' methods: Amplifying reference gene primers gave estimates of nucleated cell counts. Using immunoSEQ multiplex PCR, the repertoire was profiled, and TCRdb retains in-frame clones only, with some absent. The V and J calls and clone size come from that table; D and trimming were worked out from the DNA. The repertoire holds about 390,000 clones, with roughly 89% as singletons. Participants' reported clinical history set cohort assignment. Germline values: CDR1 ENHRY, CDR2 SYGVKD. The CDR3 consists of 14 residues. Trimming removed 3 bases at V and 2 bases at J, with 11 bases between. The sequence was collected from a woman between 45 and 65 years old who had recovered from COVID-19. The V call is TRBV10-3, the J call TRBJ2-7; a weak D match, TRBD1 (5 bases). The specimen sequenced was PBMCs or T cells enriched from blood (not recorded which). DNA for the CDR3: TGTGCCATCAGTGACCTGGACATTGCCTACGAGCAGTACTTC. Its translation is CAISDLDIAYEQYF.